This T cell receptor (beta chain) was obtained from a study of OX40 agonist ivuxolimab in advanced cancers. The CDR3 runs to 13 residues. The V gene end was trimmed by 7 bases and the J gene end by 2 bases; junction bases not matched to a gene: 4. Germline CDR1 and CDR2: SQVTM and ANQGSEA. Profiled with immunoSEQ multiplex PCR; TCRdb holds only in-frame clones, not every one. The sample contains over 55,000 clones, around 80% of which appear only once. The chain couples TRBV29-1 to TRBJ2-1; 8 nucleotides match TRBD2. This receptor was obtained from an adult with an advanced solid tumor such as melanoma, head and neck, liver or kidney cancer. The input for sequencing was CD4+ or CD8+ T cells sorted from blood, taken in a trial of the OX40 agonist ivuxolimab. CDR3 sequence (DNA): TGCAGCGCGAGCGGGAGTCCCTACAATGAGCAGTTCTTC. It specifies CSASGSPYNEQFF.